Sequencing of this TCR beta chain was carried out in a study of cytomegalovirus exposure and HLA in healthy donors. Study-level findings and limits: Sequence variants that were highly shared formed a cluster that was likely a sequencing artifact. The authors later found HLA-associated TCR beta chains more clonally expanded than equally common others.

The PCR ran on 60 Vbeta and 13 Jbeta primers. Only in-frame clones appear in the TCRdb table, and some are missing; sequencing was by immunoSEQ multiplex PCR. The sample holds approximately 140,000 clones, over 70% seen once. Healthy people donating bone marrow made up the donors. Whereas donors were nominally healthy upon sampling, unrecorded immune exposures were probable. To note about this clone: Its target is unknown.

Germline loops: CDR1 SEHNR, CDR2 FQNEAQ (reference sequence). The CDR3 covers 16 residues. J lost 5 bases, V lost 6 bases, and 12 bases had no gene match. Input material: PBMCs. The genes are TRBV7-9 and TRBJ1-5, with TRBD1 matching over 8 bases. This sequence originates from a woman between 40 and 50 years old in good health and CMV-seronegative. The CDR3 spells CASSLITGGNDQPQHF. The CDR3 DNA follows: TGTGCCAGCAGTTTAATTACAGGGGGAAACGATCAGCCCCAGCATTTT.